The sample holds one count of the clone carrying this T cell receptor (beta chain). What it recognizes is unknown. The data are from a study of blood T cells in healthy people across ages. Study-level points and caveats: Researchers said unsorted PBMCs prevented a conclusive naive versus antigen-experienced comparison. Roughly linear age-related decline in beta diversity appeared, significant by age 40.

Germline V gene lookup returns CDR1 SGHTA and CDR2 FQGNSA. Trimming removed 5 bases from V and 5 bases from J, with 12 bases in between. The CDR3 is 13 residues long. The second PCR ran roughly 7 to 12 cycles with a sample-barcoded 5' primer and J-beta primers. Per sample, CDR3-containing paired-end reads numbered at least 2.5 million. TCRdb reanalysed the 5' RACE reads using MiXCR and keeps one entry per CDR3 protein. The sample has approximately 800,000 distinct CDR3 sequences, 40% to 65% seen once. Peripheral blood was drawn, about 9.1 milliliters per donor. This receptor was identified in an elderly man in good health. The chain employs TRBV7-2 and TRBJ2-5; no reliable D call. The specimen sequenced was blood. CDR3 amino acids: CASSRDGPETQYF. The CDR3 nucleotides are TGTGCCAGCAGCCGAGACGGGCCGGAGACCCAGTACTTC.